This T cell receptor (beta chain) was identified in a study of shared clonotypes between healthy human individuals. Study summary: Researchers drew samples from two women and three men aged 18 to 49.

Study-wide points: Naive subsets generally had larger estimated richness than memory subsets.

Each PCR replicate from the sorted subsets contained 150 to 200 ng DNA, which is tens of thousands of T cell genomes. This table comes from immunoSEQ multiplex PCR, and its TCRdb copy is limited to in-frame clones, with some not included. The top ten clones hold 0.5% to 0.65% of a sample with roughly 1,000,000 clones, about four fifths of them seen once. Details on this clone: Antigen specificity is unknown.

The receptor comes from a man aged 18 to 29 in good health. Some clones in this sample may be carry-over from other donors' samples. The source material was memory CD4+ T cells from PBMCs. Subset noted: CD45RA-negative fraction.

CDR3: CASTIKETQYF. The DNA for the CDR3 is TGTGCCAGCACTATAAAAGAGACCCAGTACTTC. The rearrangement links TRBV2 to TRBJ2-5; D is unresolved. Trimming took off 7 bases at V and 3 bases at J, with 6 bases between the two ends. The CDR3 has 11 residues. Per the germline V gene, CDR1 is SNHLY and CDR2 is FYNNEI.